The next 11 T cell receptor beta chains were all read from a single sample in a study of blood T cell repertoires in COVID-19. Clones were read by immunoSEQ multiplex PCR, and TCRdb kept only the in-frame ones, dropping some. Seen here are about 78,000 clones, about 93% observed once, and the top ten hold less than 0.8%. The source material was peripheral blood. The receptors stem from an elderly woman with acute or convalescent COVID-19.

The chain uses TRBV20-1 and TRBJ2-1, with 11 bases lining up with TRBD2. The CDR3 runs 14 residues. CDR1 and CDR2 (germline): DFQATT, SNEGSKA (reference sequence). V shed 3 bases, J shed 5 bases, and the junction held 3 bases outside the gene matches. The DNA of the CDR3 is TGCAGTGCTAGTAGACTAGCGGGAAACAATGAGCAGTTCTTC. It translates to CSASRLAGNNEQFF.

The chain links TRBV5-6 to TRBJ2-7; 8 bases map to TRBD1. Germline V CDR1 and CDR2: SGHDT, YYEEEE. V shed 5 bases and J 3 bases; nucleotides not matched to a gene: 1. The CDR3 covers 12 residues. CDR3 residues: CASRGTGYEQYF. The CDR3 nucleotides read TGTGCCAGCAGGGGGACAGGCTACGAGCAGTACTTC.

The rearrangement uses TRBV25-1 and TRBJ2-4, with TRBD2 matching 7 bases. Germline CDR1 and CDR2: MGHDK and SYGVNS. Losses at the gene ends were 6 bases for V and 0 bases for J; bases not matched to a gene: 8. There are 16 residues in the CDR3. CDR3 bases: TGTGCCAGCAGGCCACCTAGCGGACTAGCCAAAAACATTCAGTACTTC. As protein: CASRPPSGLAKNIQYF.

The chain employs TRBV5-8 and TRBJ1-5; D may be TRBD1 (6 bases). The ends were cut back, 1 base at V and 10 bases at J, with 12 bases in the middle. This CDR3 is 13 amino acids long. From germline, CDR1 is SGHTS and CDR2 YDEGEE. CDR3 coding DNA: TGTGCCAGCAGCTTGTCTCAGGGGCCTCCCCAGCATTTT. Residues: CASSLSQGPPQHF.

The gene calls are TRBV19 and TRBJ2-1; a possible D gene is TRBD1 (5 bases). Germline V gene lookup returns CDR1 LNHDA and CDR2 SQIVND (reference sequence). Trimming took 2 bases from V and 5 from J, leaving 13 bases between them. The CDR3 spans 15 residues. The chain's CDR3 is CASSILRQRHNEQFF. The CDR3 region has the DNA TGTGCCAGTAGTATATTGAGACAGCGCCACAATGAGCAGTTCTTC.

The gene calls are TRBV7-2 and TRBJ2-5; no firm D call. CDR3 length: 12 residues. Trimming removed 3 bases from V and 4 bases from J, with 6 bases in between. Germline CDR1 is SGHTA and CDR2 is FQGNSA. CDR3 nucleotides: TGTGCCAGCAGCTTTGTCGGAGAGACCCAGTACTTC. Translating it yields CASSFVGETQYF.

The CDR3, as DNA: TGCGCCAGCAGCTTGGGGACAGAACTCAGTCAGCCCCAGCATTTT. Its protein is CASSLGTELSQPQHF. This chain uses TRBV5-1 with TRBJ1-5, with a weak D call TRBD1 (6 bases). This CDR3 region has 15 residues. V was pared by 0 bases and J by 6 bases, with 13 bases between. In germline, CDR1 is SGHRS, CDR2 YFSETQ. The variable domain in full, with the rest retrieved from reference TRBV5-1 and TRBJ1-5, is KAGVTQTPRYLIKTRGQQVTLSCSPISGHRSVSWYQQTPGQGLQFLFEYFSETQRNKGNFPGRFSGRQFSNSRSEMNVSTLELGDSALYLCASSLGTELSQPQHFGDGTRLSIL.

The chain has TRBV12-3 or TRBV12-4 and TRBJ2-3; D gene uncertain. CDR3 length equals 13 residues. The V and J ends lost 8 bases and 0 bases respectively, with 9 bases between them. DNA of the CDR3: TGTGCCAGCGGCTTCCTCAGCACAGATACGCAGTATTTT. This sequence encodes CASGFLSTDTQYF.

The rearrangement uses TRBV6-5 and TRBJ1-3, with unresolved D. CDR1 and CDR2 (germline): MNHEY, SVGAGI. This CDR3 has 15 residues. Trimming stripped 5 bases from V and 2 bases from J, with 13 bases between. The CDR3 DNA sequence: TGTGCCAGCAGTCAGGAGCCCGGGACTGGAAACACCATATATTTT. Protein product: CASSQEPGTGNTIYF.

The chain carries TRBV6-5 and TRBJ1-4; perhaps TRBD1 as D (5 bases). Germline V lookup: CDR1 MNHEY, CDR2 SVGAGI. Between the trimmed V and J ends, which lost 6 bases and 6 bases, there was a span of 14 bases. The CDR3 extends over 14 amino acids. Here the CDR3 DNA reads TGTGCCAGCAGAGGGGCAGGATACCATGAAAAACTGTTTTTT. Its protein is CASRGAGYHEKLFF.

The V gene is TRBV5-4, the J gene TRBJ2-7; D is perhaps TRBD1 (5 bases). The CDR3 is 15 amino acids. The germline CDR1 and CDR2 sequences are SGHNT and YYREEE (reference sequence). The V end was cut by 0 bases, the J end by 2 bases, with 12 bases between. The CDR3 spells CASSLGQLSTYEQYF. The CDR3 DNA sequence: TGTGCCAGCAGCTTGGGACAGCTGAGCACCTACGAGCAGTACTTC.